This entry lists 25 T cell receptor beta chains sequenced from one sample in a study of cytomegalovirus exposure and HLA in healthy donors. Primers included in the PCR were 60 Vbeta and 13 Jbeta primers. Clones were read by immunoSEQ multiplex PCR, and TCRdb kept only the in-frame ones, dropping some. The repertoire holds under 200,000 clones, with roughly 85% as singletons. The sequencing sample was made of PBMCs. The receptor source for this set is a woman in her 50s in good health and CMV-seronegative.

DNA of the CDR3: TGTGCCAGCAGCCCCGGCGGAGGGCCGTTGTACGAGCAGTACTTC. Residues: CASSPGGGPLYEQYF. The chain has TRBV7-2 and TRBJ2-7, with a possible D match to TRBD2 (6 bases). Germline-derived CDR1 and CDR2 are SGHTA and FQGNSA. Trimming pared 5 bases from V and 4 bases from J, leaving 18 bases between. The CDR3 has 15 amino acids.

This chain links TRBV5-1 with TRBJ2-1, with TRBD2 identical over 9 bases. This CDR3 contains 17 residues. Per germline, CDR1 SGHRS and CDR2 YFSETQ. J gave up 7 bases and V 4 bases, and 15 bases lay outside the gene matches. The CDR3 loop is CASSPTAGVAGGNEQFF. DNA for the CDR3: TGCGCCAGCAGCCCGACGGCAGGGGTGGCGGGAGGGAATGAGCAGTTCTTC. The whole variable domain, remainder taken from reference TRBV5-1 and TRBJ2-1, is KAGVTQTPRYLIKTRGQQVTLSCSPISGHRSVSWYQQTPGQGLQFLFEYFSETQRNKGNFPGRFSGRQFSNSRSEMNVSTLELGDSALYLCASSPTAGVAGGNEQFFGPGTRLTVL.

The table lists this clone with a few counts. This chain connects TRBV30 to TRBJ1-4; D remains unclear. The V end lost 5 bases, the J end lost 8 bases, and 6 bases lay between the germline ends. The CDR3 extends over 10 amino acids. Germline CDR1 reads GTSNPN; CDR2 reads SVGIG (reference sequence). The CDR3 DNA reads as TGTGCCTGGGGCAGAGAAAAACTGTTTTTT. It encodes CAWGREKLFF.

The chain uses TRBV5-1 and TRBJ2-7, with 9 bases fitting TRBD2. Losses at the gene ends were 6 bases for V and 5 bases for J; bases not matched to a gene: 6. This CDR3 contains 13 residues. Germline CDR1 and CDR2: SGHRS and YFSETQ. The CDR3 sequence: CASMTTSGNEQYF. As DNA, the CDR3 is TGCGCCAGCATGACGACTAGCGGAAACGAGCAGTACTTC. The whole variable domain, remainder taken from reference TRBV5-1 and TRBJ2-7, is KAGVTQTPRYLIKTRGQQVTLSCSPISGHRSVSWYQQTPGQGLQFLFEYFSETQRNKGNFPGRFSGRQFSNSRSEMNVSTLELGDSALYLCASMTTSGNEQYFGPGTRLTVT.

V and J are TRBV10-3 and TRBJ1-5, with a possible D match to TRBD1 (6 bases). Trimming took off 8 bases at V and 4 bases at J, with 21 bases between the two ends. Germline lookup yields CDR1 ENHRY and CDR2 SYGVKD. The CDR3 covers 16 residues. The CDR3 spells CAIGGAGNGGNQPQHF. CDR3 sequence (DNA): TGTGCCATCGGGGGGGCGGGGAACGGGGGAAATCAGCCCCAGCATTTT.

The rearrangement joins TRBV12-5 to TRBJ2-4; TRBD2 agrees at 9 bases. Germline V gives CDR1 LGHNT, CDR2 FRNRAP. The V and J ends lost 3 bases and 7 bases, in that order; junction bases with no gene match: 13. This CDR3 region has 17 residues. CDR3 sequence: CASGFGGNASGINIQYF. The DNA of the CDR3 is TGTGCTAGTGGTTTTGGGGGAAATGCTAGCGGGATTAACATTCAGTACTTC. Supplemented by reference TRBV12-5 and TRBJ2-4, the full variable domain reads DARVTQTPRHKVTEMGQEVTMRCQPILGHNTVFWYRQTMMQGLELLAYFRNRAPLDDSGMPKDRFSAEMPDATLATLKIQPSEPRDSAVYFCASGFGGNASGINIQYFGAGTRLSVL.

The V and J genes are TRBV19 and TRBJ1-4; TRBD1 matches 12 bases. The CDR3 runs 15 residues. Germline V gene sequence: CDR1 LNHDA, CDR2 SQIVND (reference sequence). J lost 8 bases, V lost 2 bases, and 3 bases had no gene match. Written as DNA, the CDR3 is TGTGCCAGTAGTATATGGGACAGGGGGCGAGAAAAACTGTTTTTT. The encoded protein is CASSIWDRGREKLFF.

The J gene is TRBJ1-3, the V gene TRBV2; no reliable D call. Germline CDR1 and CDR2: SNHLY and FYNNEI. V shed 6 bases and J shed 0 bases, with 12 bases lying between them. The CDR3 has 15 residues. The CDR3 region has the DNA TGTGCCAGCAGGCCAGAATGGCTCTCTGGAAACACCATATATTTT. This translates into CASRPEWLSGNTIYF.

The chain joins TRBV4-1 to TRBJ2-1, with a possible D match to TRBD1 (6 bases). The V end lost 3 bases, the J end lost 2 bases, and 14 bases lay between the germline ends. The germline CDR1 and CDR2 sequences are MGHRA and YSYEKL. The CDR3 covers 16 residues. The CDR3 region is CASSHNDRFTYNEQFF. The CDR3 nucleotides read TGCGCCAGCAGCCACAACGACAGGTTCACCTACAATGAGCAGTTCTTC.

J is TRBJ1-1 and V is TRBV29-1; 8 nucleotides agree with TRBD1. The V gene end was trimmed by 6 bases and the J gene end by 1 base; junction bases not matched to a gene: 10. The CDR3 contains 15 residues. Per germline, CDR1 SQVTM and CDR2 ANQGSEA. CDR3 in DNA: TGCAGCGTCACGCCGTGGACAGGGACGAACACTGAAGCTTTCTTT. Translation gives CSVTPWTGTNTEAFF.

CDR3 nucleotide sequence: TGTGCCAGCAATAGCGGGAACACCGGGGAGCTGTTTTTT. It encodes CASNSGNTGELFF. The chain joins TRBV6-1 to TRBJ2-2; tentatively, D is TRBD2 (6 bases). Trimming shortened V by 7 bases and J by 1 base, and 7 bases separated the two germline ends. This CDR3 is built from 13 residues. Germline CDR1 MNHNS, CDR2 SASEGT.

This clone showed up just a few times. The V gene is TRBV28, the J gene TRBJ2-2, with 10 bases matching TRBD1. This CDR3 region has 15 residues. V lost 8 bases to trimming and J lost 5 bases; unmatched junction nucleotides: 8. Germline V gives CDR1 MDHEN, CDR2 SYDVKM. CDR3 nucleotide sequence: TGTGCCAGCCGCCGGCCGGGACAGGGGACCGGGGAGCTGTTTTTT. Residues: CASRRPGQGTGELFF.

The CDR3 protein is CATSRRASGPYNEQFF. The DNA of the CDR3 is TGTGCCACCAGCAGGAGGGCTAGCGGACCCTACAATGAGCAGTTCTTC. The genes are TRBV15 and TRBJ2-1; TRBD2 matches 7 bases. V was clipped by 3 bases and J by 2 bases; unmatched bases: 7. Germline V CDR1 and CDR2: LNHNV, YYDKDF (reference sequence). The CDR3 extends over 16 amino acids.

Only one count was recorded for this clone. V gene TRBV27 combines with J gene TRBJ2-2; 8 bases agree with TRBD2. Germline CDR1 MNHEY, CDR2 SMNVEV (reference sequence). The CDR3 extends over 16 amino acids. Germline trimming cut 7 bases from V and 5 bases from J; bases unmatched to any gene: 12. The CDR3 here is CASTHGWTSSTGELFF. The CDR3 DNA sequence: TGTGCCAGCACGCACGGGTGGACTAGCAGTACCGGGGAGCTGTTTTTT.

V is TRBV10-3 and J is TRBJ1-1; D gene uncertain. This CDR3 is 13 amino acids long. V was trimmed by 6 bases and J by 5 bases, leaving 13 bases between them. The germline CDR1 and CDR2 sequences are ENHRY and SYGVKD. CDR3 nucleotide sequence: TGTGCCATCAGCCAGGTGGGGAGAACTGAAGCTTTCTTT. It yields the protein CAISQVGRTEAFF.

This clone was recorded once. This chain uses TRBV7-7 with TRBJ2-1; TRBD1 matches at 10 bases. With V trimmed by 0 bases and J by 10 bases, 3 bases remained unmatched. Germline V CDR1 and CDR2: SSHAT, FNYEAQ (reference sequence). The CDR3 loop spans 14 amino acids. The CDR3 DNA follows: TGTGCCAGCAGCTTAGCGGGGACAGGGGAAGAGCAGTTCTTC. This sequence encodes CASSLAGTGEEQFF.

This chain joins TRBV27 and TRBJ2-7; 9 bases map to TRBD1. CDR3 length equals 14 residues. The V gene end was trimmed by 3 bases and the J gene end by 6 bases; junction bases not matched to a gene: 6. Germline lookup yields CDR1 MNHEY and CDR2 SMNVEV (reference sequence). CDR3 nucleotide sequence: TGTGCCAGCAGTTTCATACAGGGGGCTAGCGAGCAGTACTTC. Translated, it gives CASSFIQGASEQYF.

The rearrangement links TRBV7-2 to TRBJ2-7; 9 bases agree with TRBD1. The trim removed 5 bases at V and 3 bases at J, leaving 5 bases unmatched. Germline lookup yields CDR1 SGHTA and CDR2 FQGNSA. The CDR3 loop spans 14 amino acids. The CDR3 coding sequence is TGTGCCAGCAGCGTTTCGGGACAGGGCTACGAGCAGTACTTC. This encodes CASSVSGQGYEQYF.

The rearrangement uses TRBV6-5 and TRBJ1-2; D remains unclear. Germline loops: CDR1 MNHEY, CDR2 SVGAGI. The CDR3 contains 15 residues. V lost 0 bases to trimming and J lost 0 bases, with 8 bases between them. The CDR3: CASSYSRPSNYGYTF. In nucleotides, the CDR3 is TGTGCCAGCAGTTACTCGAGGCCATCTAACTATGGCTACACCTTC.

CDR3 protein: CASRLSGDGYGYTF. In nucleotides, the CDR3 is TGCGCCAGCAGGTTATCGGGGGATGGCTATGGCTACACCTTC. The chain couples TRBV5-1 to TRBJ1-2; D is possibly TRBD1 (5 bases). The CDR3 length is 14 residues. V gave up 5 bases and J gave up 4 bases, with 15 bases separating them. Germline assignment: CDR1 SGHRS and CDR2 YFSETQ.

This clone was picked up a small number of times. The chain employs TRBV2 and TRBJ1-1, with TRBD1 matching 7 bases. This CDR3 has 12 amino acids. Germline V lookup: CDR1 SNHLY, CDR2 FYNNEI. V shed 8 bases, J shed 9 bases, and the junction held 9 bases outside the gene matches. CDR3 amino acids: CASRGRTGQAFF. CDR3 sequence (DNA): TGTGCCAGCCGTGGCAGGACAGGACAAGCTTTCTTT.

This clone was found a few times. V is TRBV28 and J is TRBJ2-7; TRBD2 might be the D (6 bases). Between the trimmed V and J ends, which lost 7 bases and 6 bases, there was a span of 19 bases. The CDR3 consists of 14 residues. CDR1 and CDR2 from the germline V gene are MDHEN and SYDVKM. CDR3 bases: TGTGCCAGCAATATCATAGCGGCTAAGGGCGAGCAGTACTTC. Protein product: CASNIIAAKGEQYF.

This clone was seen once. The gene calls are TRBV28 and TRBJ2-7, with D perhaps matching TRBD2 (6 bases). With 3 bases removed from V and 4 bases from J, the gap between germline ends came to 7 bases. The germline V gene encodes CDR1 MDHEN and CDR2 SYDVKM. The CDR3 is 12 residues long. DNA for the CDR3: TGTGCCAGCAGTTTCGGGAGTTACGAGCAGTACTTC. Encoded protein: CASSFGSYEQYF.

The chain is built from TRBV7-8 and TRBJ2-7; 7 bases are shared with TRBD2. Trimming at V came to 8 bases and at J to 6 bases, leaving 16 bases not matched to a gene. The CDR3 is 15 residues long. Germline V CDR1 and CDR2: SGHVS, FQNEAQ. This chain's CDR3 is CASGTVGGSVAEQYF. The CDR3 DNA reads as TGTGCCAGCGGAACGGTCGGCGGGAGTGTAGCCGAGCAGTACTTC. Variable domain in full (rest from reference TRBV7-8 and TRBJ2-7): GAGVSQSPRYKVAKRGQDVALRCDPISGHVSLFWYQQALGQGPEFLTYFQNEAQLDKSGLPSDRFFAERPEGSVSTLKIQRTQQEDSAVYLCASGTVGGSVAEQYFGPGTRLTVT.

V usage is TRBV19 and J usage is TRBJ1-1; D gene uncertain. Germline loops: CDR1 LNHDA, CDR2 SQIVND (reference sequence). V was trimmed by 7 bases and J by 11 bases, leaving 26 bases between them. This CDR3 is built from 15 residues. CDR3 sequence reads: CASKPTSEGATQAFF. DNA for the CDR3: TGTGCCAGTAAACCTACCTCCGAGGGCGCGACCCAGGCTTTCTTT.